This TCR beta chain was sequenced during a study of shared clonotypes between healthy human individuals. A remark on this clone: The antigen is undetermined.

Findings and caveats of the study: The small donor group covered limited genetic and exposure diversity. The study sampled only blood, and tissue repertoires likely differ.

Each subset's genomic DNA was split evenly across several immunoSEQ plates. Unsorted PBMC DNA sequencing spanned ten immunoSEQ deep assay plates. The data were produced by immunoSEQ multiplex PCR, yet TCRdb's version contains in-frame clones alone and is incomplete. The data hold about 470,000 clones, with 70% to 80% observed a single time. Per germline, CDR1 SGHTA and CDR2 FQGNSA. The length of the CDR3 is 16 residues. The V gene end was trimmed by 0 bases and the J gene end by 7 bases; junction bases not matched to a gene: 11. The receptor was derived from a woman in her thirties or forties in good health. Some clones in this sample may be carry-over from other donors' samples. The chain joins TRBV7-2 to TRBJ2-5; 7 nucleotides match TRBD1. Sequenced sample: PBMCs. The CDR3 loop is CASSLARSTAGGTQYF. CDR3 DNA sequence: TGTGCCAGCAGCTTAGCTCGGTCCACGGCAGGGGGGACCCAGTACTTC.